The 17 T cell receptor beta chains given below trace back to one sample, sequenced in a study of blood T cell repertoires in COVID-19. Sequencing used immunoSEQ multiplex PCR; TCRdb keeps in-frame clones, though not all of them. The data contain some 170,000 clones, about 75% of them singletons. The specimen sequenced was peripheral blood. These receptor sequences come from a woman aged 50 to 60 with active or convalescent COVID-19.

The CDR3 spells CASGRLDSNQPQHF. In nucleotides, the CDR3 is TGTGCCAGCGGGAGGTTGGATAGCAATCAGCCCCAGCATTTT. V is TRBV19 and J is TRBJ1-5; D is uncertain. There are 14 residues in the CDR3. Germline CDR1 and CDR2: LNHDA and SQIVND (reference sequence). Trimming removed 9 bases from V and 0 bases from J, with 12 bases in between.

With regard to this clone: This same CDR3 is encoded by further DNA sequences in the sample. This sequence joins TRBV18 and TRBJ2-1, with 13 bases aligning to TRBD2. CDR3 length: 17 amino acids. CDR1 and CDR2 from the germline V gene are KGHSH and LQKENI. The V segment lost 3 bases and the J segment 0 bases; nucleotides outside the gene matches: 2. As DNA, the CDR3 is TGTGCCAGCTCACCCAGGACTAGCGGGAGCTCCTACAATGAGCAGTTCTTC. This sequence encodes CASSPRTSGSSYNEQFF. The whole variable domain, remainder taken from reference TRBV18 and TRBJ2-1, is NAGVMQNPRHLVRRRGQEARLRCSPMKGHSHVYWYRQLPEEGLKFMVYLQKENIIDESGMPKERFSAEFPKEGPSILRIQQVVRGDSAAYFCASSPRTSGSSYNEQFFGPGTRLTVL.

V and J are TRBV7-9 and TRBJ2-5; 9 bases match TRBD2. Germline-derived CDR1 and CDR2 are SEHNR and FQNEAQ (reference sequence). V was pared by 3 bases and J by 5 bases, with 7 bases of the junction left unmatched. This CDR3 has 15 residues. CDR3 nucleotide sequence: TGTGCCAGCAGCTTGGGTAGCGGGAGTGGGGAGACCCAGTACTTC. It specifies CASSLGSGSGETQYF.

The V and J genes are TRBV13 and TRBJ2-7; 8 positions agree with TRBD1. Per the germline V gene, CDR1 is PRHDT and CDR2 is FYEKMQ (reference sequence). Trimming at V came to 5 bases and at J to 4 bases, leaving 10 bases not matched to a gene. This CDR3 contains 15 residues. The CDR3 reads CASSRGTGGIYEQYF. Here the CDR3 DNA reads TGTGCCAGCAGCCGGGGGACAGGAGGGATTTACGAGCAGTACTTC.

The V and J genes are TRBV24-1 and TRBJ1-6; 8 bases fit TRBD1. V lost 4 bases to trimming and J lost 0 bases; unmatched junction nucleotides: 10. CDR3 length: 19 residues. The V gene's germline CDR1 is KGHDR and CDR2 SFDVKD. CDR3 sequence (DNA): TGTGCCACCAGTGAGTTCGGACAGGGTAGGAACTCCTATAATTCACCCCTCCACTTT. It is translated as CATSEFGQGRNSYNSPLHF.

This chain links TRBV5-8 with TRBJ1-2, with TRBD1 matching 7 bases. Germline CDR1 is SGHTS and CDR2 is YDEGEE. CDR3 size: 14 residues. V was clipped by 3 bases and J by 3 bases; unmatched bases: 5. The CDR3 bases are TGTGCCAGCAGCTCCCACAGGGGTGACTATGGCTACACCTTC. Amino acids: CASSSHRGDYGYTF.

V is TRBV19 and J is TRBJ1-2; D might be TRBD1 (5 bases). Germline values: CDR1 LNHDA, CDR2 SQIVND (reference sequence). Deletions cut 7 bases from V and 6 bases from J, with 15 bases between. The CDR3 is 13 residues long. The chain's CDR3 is CASTLGGINGYTF. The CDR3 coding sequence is TGTGCCAGTACCCTGGGGGGGATCAATGGCTACACCTTC.

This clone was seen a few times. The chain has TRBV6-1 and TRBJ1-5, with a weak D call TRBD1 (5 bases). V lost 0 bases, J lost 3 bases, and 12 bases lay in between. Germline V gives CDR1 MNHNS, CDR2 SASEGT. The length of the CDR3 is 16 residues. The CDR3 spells CASSEAGNRINQPQHF. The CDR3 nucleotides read TGTGCCAGCAGTGAAGCGGGGAACAGGATCAATCAGCCCCAGCATTTT.

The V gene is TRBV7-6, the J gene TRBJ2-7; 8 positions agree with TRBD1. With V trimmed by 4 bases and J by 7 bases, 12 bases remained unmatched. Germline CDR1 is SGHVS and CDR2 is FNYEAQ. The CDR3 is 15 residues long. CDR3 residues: CASSSRGQGGEEQYF. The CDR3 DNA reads TGTGCCAGCAGCTCCAGAGGACAGGGAGGAGAAGAGCAGTACTTC.

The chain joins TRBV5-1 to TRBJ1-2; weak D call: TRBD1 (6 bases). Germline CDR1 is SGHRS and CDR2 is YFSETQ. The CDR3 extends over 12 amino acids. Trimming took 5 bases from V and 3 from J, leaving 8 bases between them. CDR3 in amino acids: CASSPGDYGYTF. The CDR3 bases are TGCGCCAGCAGTCCAGGGGACTATGGCTACACCTTC.

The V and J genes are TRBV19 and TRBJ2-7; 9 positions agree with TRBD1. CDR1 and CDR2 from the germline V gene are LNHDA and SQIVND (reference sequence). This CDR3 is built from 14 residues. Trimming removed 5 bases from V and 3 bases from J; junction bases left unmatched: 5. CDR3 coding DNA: TGTGCCAGTAGTCCAACAGGGGGCAACTACGAGCAGTACTTC. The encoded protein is CASSPTGGNYEQYF.

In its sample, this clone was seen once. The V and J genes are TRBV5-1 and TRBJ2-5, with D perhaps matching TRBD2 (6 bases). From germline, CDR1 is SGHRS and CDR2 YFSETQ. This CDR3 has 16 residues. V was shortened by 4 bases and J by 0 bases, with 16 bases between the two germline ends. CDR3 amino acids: CASSGGGQVYQETQYF. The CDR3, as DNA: TGCGCCAGCAGCGGGGGAGGCCAAGTGTACCAAGAGACCCAGTACTTC. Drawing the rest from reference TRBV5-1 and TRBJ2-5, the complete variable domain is KAGVTQTPRYLIKTRGQQVTLSCSPISGHRSVSWYQQTPGQGLQFLFEYFSETQRNKGNFPGRFSGRQFSNSRSEMNVSTLELGDSALYLCASSGGGQVYQETQYFGPGTRLLVL.

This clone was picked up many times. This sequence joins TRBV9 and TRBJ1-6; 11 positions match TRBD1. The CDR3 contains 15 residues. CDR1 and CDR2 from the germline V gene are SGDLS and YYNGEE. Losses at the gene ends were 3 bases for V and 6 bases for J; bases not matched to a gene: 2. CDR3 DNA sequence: TGTGCCAGCAGCGCCGGGACAGGGGGTAATTCACCCCTCCACTTT. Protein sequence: CASSAGTGGNSPLHF.

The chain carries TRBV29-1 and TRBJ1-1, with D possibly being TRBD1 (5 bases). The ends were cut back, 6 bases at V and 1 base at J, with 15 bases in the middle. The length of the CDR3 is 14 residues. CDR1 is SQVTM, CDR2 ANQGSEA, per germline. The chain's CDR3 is CSVSTGLRNTEAFF. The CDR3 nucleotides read TGCAGCGTGTCAACGGGACTCAGGAACACTGAAGCTTTCTTT.

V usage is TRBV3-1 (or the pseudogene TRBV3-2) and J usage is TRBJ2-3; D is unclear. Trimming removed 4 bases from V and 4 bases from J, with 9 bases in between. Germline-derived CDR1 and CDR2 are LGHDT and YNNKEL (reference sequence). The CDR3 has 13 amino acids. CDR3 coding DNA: TGTGCCAGCAGCCGTCGAGGCCCAGATACGCAGTATTTT. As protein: CASSRRGPDTQYF.

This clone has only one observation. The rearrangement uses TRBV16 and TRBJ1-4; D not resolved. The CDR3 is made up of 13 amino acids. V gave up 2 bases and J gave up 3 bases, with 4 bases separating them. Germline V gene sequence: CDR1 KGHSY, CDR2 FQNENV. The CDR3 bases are TGTGCCAGCAGCCAAGGGCCTAATGAAAAACTGTTTTTT. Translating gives CASSQGPNEKLFF.

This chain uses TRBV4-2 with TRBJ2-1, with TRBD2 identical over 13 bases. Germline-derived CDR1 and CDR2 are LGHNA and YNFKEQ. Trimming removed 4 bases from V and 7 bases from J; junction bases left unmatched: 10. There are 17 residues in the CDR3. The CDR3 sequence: CASSRQTSGGAINEQFF. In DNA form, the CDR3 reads TGTGCCAGCAGCCGTCAAACTAGCGGGGGGGCAATAAATGAGCAGTTCTTC.